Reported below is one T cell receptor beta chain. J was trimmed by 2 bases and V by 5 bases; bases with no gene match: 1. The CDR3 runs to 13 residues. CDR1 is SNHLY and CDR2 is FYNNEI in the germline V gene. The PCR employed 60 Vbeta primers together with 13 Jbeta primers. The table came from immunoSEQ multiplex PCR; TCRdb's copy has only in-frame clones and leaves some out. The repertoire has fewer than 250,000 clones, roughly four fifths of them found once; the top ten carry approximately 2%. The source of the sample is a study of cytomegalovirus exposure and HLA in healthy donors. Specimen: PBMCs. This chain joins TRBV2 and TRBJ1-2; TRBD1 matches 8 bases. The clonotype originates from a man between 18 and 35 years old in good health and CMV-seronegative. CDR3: CASSRDRNYGYTF. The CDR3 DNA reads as TGTGCCAGCAGTCGGGACAGGAACTATGGCTACACCTTC. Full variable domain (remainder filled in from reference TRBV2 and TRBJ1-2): EPEVTQTPSHQVTQMGQEVILRCVPISNHLYFYWYRQILGQKVEFLVSFYNNEISEKSEIFDDQFSVERPDGSNFTLKIRSTKLEDSAMYFCASSRDRNYGYTFGSGTRLTVV.